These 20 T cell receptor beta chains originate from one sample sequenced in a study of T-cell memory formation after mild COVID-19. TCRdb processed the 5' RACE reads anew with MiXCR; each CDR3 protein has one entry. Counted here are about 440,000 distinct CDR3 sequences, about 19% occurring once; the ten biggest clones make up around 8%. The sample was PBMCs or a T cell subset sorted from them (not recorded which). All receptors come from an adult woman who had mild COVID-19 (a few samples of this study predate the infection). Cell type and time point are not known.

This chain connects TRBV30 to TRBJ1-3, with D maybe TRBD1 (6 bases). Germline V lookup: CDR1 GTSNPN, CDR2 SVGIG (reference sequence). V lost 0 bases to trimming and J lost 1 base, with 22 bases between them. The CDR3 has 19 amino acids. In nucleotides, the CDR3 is TGTGCCTGGAGTGTTCAACCCACGAACAGGGCTTTATCTGGAAACACCATATATTTT. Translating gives CAWSVQPTNRALSGNTIYF.

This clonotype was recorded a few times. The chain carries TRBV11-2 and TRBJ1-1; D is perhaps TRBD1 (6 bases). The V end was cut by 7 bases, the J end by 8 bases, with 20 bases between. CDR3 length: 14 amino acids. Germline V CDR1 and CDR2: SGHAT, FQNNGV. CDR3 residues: CASTHGGGRGEAFF. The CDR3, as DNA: TGTGCCAGCACCCACGGGGGGGGGCGGGGAGAAGCTTTCTTT.

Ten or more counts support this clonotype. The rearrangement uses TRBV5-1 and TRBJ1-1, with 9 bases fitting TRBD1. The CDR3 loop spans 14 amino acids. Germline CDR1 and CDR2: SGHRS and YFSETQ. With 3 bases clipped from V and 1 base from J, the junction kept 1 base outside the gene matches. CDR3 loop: CASSSGQGNTEAFF. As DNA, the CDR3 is TGCGCCAGCAGCTCGGGACAGGGGAACACTGAAGCTTTCTTT. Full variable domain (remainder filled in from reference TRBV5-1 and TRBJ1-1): KAGVTQTPRYLIKTRGQQVTLSCSPISGHRSVSWYQQTPGQGLQFLFEYFSETQRNKGNFPGRFSGRQFSNSRSEMNVSTLELGDSALYLCASSSGQGNTEAFFGQGTRLTVV.

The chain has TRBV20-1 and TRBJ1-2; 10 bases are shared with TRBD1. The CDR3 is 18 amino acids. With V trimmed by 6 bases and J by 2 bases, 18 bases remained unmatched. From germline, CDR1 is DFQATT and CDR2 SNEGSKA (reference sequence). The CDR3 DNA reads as TGCAGTGCCCGAGGGGGGGACAGGGGTAGCTCGAGAAACTATGGCTACACCTTC. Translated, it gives CSARGGDRGSSRNYGYTF.

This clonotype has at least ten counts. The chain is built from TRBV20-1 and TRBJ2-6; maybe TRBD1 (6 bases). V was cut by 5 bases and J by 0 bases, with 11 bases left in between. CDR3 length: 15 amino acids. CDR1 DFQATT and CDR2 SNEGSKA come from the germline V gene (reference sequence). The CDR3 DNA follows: TGCAGTGCTTCCTCACAGGGCTCTGGGGCCAACGTCCTGACTTTC. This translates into CSASSQGSGANVLTF.

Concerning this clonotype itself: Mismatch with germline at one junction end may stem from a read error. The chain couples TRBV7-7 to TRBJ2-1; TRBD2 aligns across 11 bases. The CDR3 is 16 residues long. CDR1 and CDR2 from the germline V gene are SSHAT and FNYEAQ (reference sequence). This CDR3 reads CASSKLAGEGYNEQFF. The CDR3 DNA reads TGTGCTAGCAGCAAACTAGCGGGAGAGGGATACAATGAGCAGTTCTTC.

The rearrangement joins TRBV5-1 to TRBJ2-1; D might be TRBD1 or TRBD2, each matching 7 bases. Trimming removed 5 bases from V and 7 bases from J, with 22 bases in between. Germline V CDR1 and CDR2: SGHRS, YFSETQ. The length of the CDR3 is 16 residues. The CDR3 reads CASRLTPGGGLNEQFF. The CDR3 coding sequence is TGCGCCAGCAGATTGACCCCAGGGGGAGGGCTAAATGAGCAGTTCTTC.

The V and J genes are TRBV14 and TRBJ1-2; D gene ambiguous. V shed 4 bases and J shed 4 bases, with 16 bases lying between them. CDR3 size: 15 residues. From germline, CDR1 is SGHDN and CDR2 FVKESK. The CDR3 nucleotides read TGTGCCAGCAGCCCAAAAGCGGCGGGGAGCTATGGCTACACCTTC. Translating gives CASSPKAAGSYGYTF.

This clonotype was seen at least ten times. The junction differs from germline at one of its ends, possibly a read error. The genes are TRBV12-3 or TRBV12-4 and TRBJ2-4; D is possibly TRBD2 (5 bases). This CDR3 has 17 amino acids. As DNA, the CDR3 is TGTGCCAGCAGCTTAGGTGACTACATGTTAGCCAAAAACATTCAGTACTTC. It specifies CASSLGDYMLAKNIQYF.

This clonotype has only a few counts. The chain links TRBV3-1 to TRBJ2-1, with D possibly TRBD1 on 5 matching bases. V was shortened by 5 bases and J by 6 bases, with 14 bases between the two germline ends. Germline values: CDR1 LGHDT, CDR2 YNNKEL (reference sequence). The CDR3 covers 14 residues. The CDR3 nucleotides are TGTGCCAGCAGCGAAACAATGACAGCCAATGAGCAGTTCTTC. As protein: CASSETMTANEQFF.

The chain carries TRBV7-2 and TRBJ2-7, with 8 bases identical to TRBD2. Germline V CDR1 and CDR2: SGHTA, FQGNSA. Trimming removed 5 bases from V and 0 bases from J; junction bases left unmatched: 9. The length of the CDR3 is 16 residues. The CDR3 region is CASSQRGGRSSYEQYF. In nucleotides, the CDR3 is TGTGCCAGCAGCCAAAGAGGCGGGAGGAGCTCCTACGAGCAGTACTTC.

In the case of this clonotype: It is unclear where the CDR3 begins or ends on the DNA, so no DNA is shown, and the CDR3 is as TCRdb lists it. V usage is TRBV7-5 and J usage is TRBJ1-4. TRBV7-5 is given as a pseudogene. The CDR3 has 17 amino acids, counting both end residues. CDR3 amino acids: CISVSEALGTQVEKLFF.

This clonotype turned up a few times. For the CDR3, the DNA is TGTGCCAGCTCACGGAACGGACAGGGGGTCCAAGAGACCCAGTACTTC. Protein sequence: CASSRNGQGVQETQYF. The rearrangement links TRBV18 to TRBJ2-5, with 10 bases fitting TRBD1. Trimming cost V 4 bases and J 1 base; bases outside gene matches: 6. CDR1 and CDR2 from the germline V gene are KGHSH and LQKENI. This CDR3 is built from 16 residues.

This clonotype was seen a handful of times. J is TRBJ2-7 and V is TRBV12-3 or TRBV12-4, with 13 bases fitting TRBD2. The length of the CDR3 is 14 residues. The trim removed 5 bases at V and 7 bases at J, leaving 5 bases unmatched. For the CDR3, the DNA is TGTGCCAGCAGTGGACTAGCGGGAGCAGCGGAGCAGTACTTC. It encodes CASSGLAGAAEQYF.

CDR3 bases: TGTGCCAGCTTGACACCAACCTACGAGCAGTACTTC. Amino acid sequence: CASLTPTYEQYF. V usage is TRBV6-1 and J usage is TRBJ2-7, with D uncertain. The germline CDR1 and CDR2 sequences are MNHNS and SASEGT. V was shortened by 8 bases and J by 2 bases, with 10 bases between the two germline ends. The CDR3 sequence is 12 residues long.

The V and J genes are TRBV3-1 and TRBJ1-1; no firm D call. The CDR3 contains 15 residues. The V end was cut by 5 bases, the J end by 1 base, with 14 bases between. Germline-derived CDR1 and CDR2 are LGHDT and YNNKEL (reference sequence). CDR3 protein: CASSLGISGNTEAFF. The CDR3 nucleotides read TGTGCCAGCAGCTTAGGGATTTCGGGGAACACTGAAGCTTTCTTT.

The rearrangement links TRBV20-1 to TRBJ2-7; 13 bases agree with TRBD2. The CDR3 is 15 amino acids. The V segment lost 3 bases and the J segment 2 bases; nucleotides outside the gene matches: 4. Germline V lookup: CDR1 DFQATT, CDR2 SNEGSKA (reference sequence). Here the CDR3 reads CSASTGTSGTYEQYF. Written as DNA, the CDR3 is TGCAGTGCTAGCACGGGGACTAGCGGGACCTACGAGCAGTACTTC.

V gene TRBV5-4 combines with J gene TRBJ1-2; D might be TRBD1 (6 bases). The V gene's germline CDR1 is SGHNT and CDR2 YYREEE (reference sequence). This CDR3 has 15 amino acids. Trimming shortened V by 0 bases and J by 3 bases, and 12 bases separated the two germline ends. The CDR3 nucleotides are TGTGCCAGCAGCTTGGCGAACAGGGAAGACTATGGCTACACCTTC. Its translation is CASSLANREDYGYTF. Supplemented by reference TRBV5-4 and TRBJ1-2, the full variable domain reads ETGVTQSPTHLIKTRGQQVTLRCSSQSGHNTVSWYQQALGQGPQFIFQYYREEENGRGNFPPRFSGLQFPNYSSELNVNALELDDSALYLCASSLANREDYGYTFGSGTRLTVV.

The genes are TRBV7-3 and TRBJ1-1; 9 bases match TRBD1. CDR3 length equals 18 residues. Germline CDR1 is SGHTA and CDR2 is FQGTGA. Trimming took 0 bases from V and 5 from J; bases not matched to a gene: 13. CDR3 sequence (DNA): TGTGCCAGCAGCTTAACGGAGACACCGGGACAGGGTAGAACTGAAGCTTTCTTT. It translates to CASSLTETPGQGRTEAFF.

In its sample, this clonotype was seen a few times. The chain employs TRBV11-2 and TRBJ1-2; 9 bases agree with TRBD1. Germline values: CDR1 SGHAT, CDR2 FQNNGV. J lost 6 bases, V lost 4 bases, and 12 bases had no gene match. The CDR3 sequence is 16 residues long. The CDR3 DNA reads TGTGCCAGCAGCTCGCTCCTTCCGGGACAGGGTAATGGCTACACCTTC. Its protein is CASSSLLPGQGNGYTF.